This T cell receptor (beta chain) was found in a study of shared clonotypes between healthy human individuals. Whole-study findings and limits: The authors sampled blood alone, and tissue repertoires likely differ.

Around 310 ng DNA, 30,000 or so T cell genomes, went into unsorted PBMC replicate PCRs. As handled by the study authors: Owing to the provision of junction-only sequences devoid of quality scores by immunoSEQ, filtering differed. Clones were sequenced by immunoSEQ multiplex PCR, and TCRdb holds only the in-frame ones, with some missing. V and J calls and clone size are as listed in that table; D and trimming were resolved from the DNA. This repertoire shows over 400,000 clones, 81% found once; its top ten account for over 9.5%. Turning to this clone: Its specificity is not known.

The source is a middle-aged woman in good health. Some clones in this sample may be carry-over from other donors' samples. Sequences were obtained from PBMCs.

This CDR3 reads CASSQGAGTGSGYEQFF. The CDR3 bases are TGCGCCAGCAGCCAAGGCGCGGGGACAGGGAGCGGTTATGAGCAGTTCTTC. V and J are TRBV4-1 and TRBJ2-1; 9 bases align to TRBD1. The V and J ends lost 1 base and 8 bases, in that order; junction bases with no gene match: 12. This CDR3 spans 17 amino acids. Germline assignment: CDR1 MGHRA and CDR2 YSYEKL.